The 32 T cell receptor beta chains reported below all come from one sample, sequenced in a study of T cells in localized non-small cell lung cancer (dated by TCRdb to 2019 to 2021). The library relied on the immunoSEQ multiplex PCR assay. Imported from immuneACCESS, the table was reduced by TCRdb to in-frame sequences with V and J called. These copies leave out some clones; in studies compared against another copy, an unresolved V gene accounts for under half, and the cause of the remainder is not known. For this sample there are 72,000 or so clones; roughly 86% appear just once. Around an eighth of the sample lies in the top ten. The material sequenced was peripheral blood, taken before any cancer treatment. These receptors came from a female donor of 60 years or more with stage I lung adenocarcinoma.

This chain joins TRBV21-1 and TRBJ2-1; the table's D call TRBD2 went unverified against the DNA. TRBV21-1 is annotated as a pseudogene. The CDR3 extends over 16 amino acids. This CDR3 is CASSKGGTSVGNEQFF. The CDR3 bases are TGTGCCAGCAGCAAAGGGGGGACTAGCGTTGGCAATGAGCAGTTCTTC.

The chain is built from TRBV6-1 and TRBJ1-4; D call uncertain. The CDR3 runs to 16 residues. The V gene's germline CDR1 is MNHNS and CDR2 SASEGT. V lost 4 bases and J lost 5, with 17 bases in between. The CDR3 region is CASSAHSGPSNEKLFF. The CDR3 coding sequence is TGTGCCAGCAGTGCACATTCCGGGCCCTCCAATGAAAAACTGTTTTTT.

CDR3 loop: CATSRDLGGYTF. The CDR3 DNA follows: TGTGCCACCAGCAGAGATTTGGGTGGCTACACCTTC. The rearrangement uses TRBV15 and TRBJ1-2; D is unresolved. The germline V gene encodes CDR1 LNHNV and CDR2 YYDKDF (reference sequence). The CDR3 spans 12 residues. Trimming cost V 0 bases and J 7 bases, with 6 bases left between them.

The gene calls are TRBV11-3 and TRBJ2-1; TRBD2 matches at 12 bases. The CDR3 spans 17 residues. Germline values: CDR1 SGHNT, CDR2 YENEEA. J gave up 8 bases and V 4 bases, and 12 bases lay outside the gene matches. CDR3: CASSSAQTSGRSYEQFF. The CDR3 DNA is TGTGCCAGCAGCTCTGCTCAGACTAGCGGGAGATCCTATGAGCAGTTCTTC.

The rearrangement uses TRBV30 and TRBJ2-2; TRBD2 matches 14 bases. The trim removed 5 bases at V and 4 bases at J, leaving 6 bases unmatched. The CDR3 consists of 16 residues. Germline values: CDR1 GTSNPN, CDR2 SVGIG (reference sequence). The CDR3 reads CAWGGLAGVGTGELFF. Written as DNA, the CDR3 is TGTGCCTGGGGGGGACTAGCGGGAGTCGGCACCGGGGAGCTGTTTTTT.

This chain joins TRBV5-6 and TRBJ2-5; no clear D gene. The CDR3 is 14 amino acids. Germline CDR1 and CDR2: SGHDT and YYEEEE. The ends were cut back, 0 bases at V and 5 bases at J, with 11 bases in the middle. CDR3 sequence reads: CASSLDSRRETQYF. CDR3 nucleotide sequence: TGTGCCAGCAGCTTGGACAGCCGGCGGGAGACCCAGTACTTC.

The rearrangement joins TRBV6-4 to TRBJ2-2, with TRBD2 as a possible D gene (5 bases). V was cut by 3 bases and J by 0 bases, with 8 bases left in between. Germline lookup yields CDR1 MRHNA and CDR2 SNTAGT. CDR3 size: 15 residues. This CDR3 is CASSDSSTNTGELFF. The CDR3 coding sequence is TGTGCCAGCAGTGATTCTAGCACGAACACCGGGGAGCTGTTTTTT.

The chain has TRBV11-2 and TRBJ2-1, with TRBD2 identical over 8 bases. This CDR3 region has 15 residues. Per the germline V gene, CDR1 is SGHAT and CDR2 is FQNNGV. V was pared by 0 bases and J by 4 bases, with 2 bases of the junction left unmatched. CDR3 in amino acids: CASSLDSGEYNEQFF. CDR3 sequence (DNA): TGTGCCAGCAGCTTAGATAGCGGGGAATACAATGAGCAGTTCTTC.

This clone came up once. The gene calls are TRBV16 and TRBJ1-2; D gene uncertain. V dropped 5 bases and J dropped 7 bases, with 14 bases sitting between them. The CDR3 spans 13 residues. Per germline, CDR1 KGHSY and CDR2 FQNENV. CDR3 DNA sequence: TGTGCCAGCAGCTCCTTTTTGTTTAGTGGCTACACCTTC. Encoded protein: CASSSFLFSGYTF.

This clone was observed a handful of times. The chain links TRBV7-2 to TRBJ2-1; 10 positions match TRBD2. V was pared by 3 bases and J by 7 bases, with 9 bases of the junction left unmatched. The CDR3 is made up of 16 amino acids. Germline CDR1 reads SGHTA; CDR2 reads FQGNSA. This CDR3 is CASSFQAGGPRNEQFF. CDR3 sequence (DNA): TGTGCCAGCAGCTTTCAAGCGGGAGGGCCTAGAAATGAGCAGTTCTTC.

This clone has just a few counts. The chain couples TRBV11-2 to TRBJ1-3, with TRBD1 matching 7 bases. The CDR3 is 15 residues long. Trimming removed 6 bases from V and 5 bases from J; junction bases left unmatched: 10. In germline, CDR1 is SGHAT, CDR2 FQNNGV. The CDR3 nucleotides are TGTGCCAGCAGACGGGTGACAGGGCAAAGAAACACCATATATTTT. As protein: CASRRVTGQRNTIYF.

V usage is TRBV11-3 and J usage is TRBJ2-7; 14 bases agree with TRBD2. V was pared by 5 bases and J by 9 bases, with 9 bases of the junction left unmatched. Germline lookup yields CDR1 SGHNT and CDR2 YENEEA. This CDR3 comprises 15 residues. In nucleotides, the CDR3 is TGTGCCAGCAGCATCCCCGGGACTAGCGGGAGCGGGCAGTACTTC. Protein product: CASSIPGTSGSGQYF.

The chain recombines TRBV5-4 with TRBJ2-5; D ambiguous. Germline V gene sequence: CDR1 SGHNT, CDR2 YYREEE (reference sequence). The CDR3 spans 12 residues. Trimming cost V 0 bases and J 5 bases, with 5 bases left between them. The CDR3: CASSLALETQYF. As DNA, the CDR3 is TGTGCCAGCAGCTTGGCGTTGGAGACCCAGTACTTC.

The chain recombines TRBV11-3 with TRBJ2-7; the match to TRBD2 covers 8 bases. V lost 6 bases to trimming and J lost 0 bases; unmatched junction nucleotides: 13. Germline CDR1 reads SGHNT; CDR2 reads YENEEA. This CDR3 is 17 amino acids long. The CDR3 DNA sequence: TGTGCCAGCAGTTTATACCAAATGGCGGGAGGCTCCTACGAGCAGTACTTC. It is translated as CASSLYQMAGGSYEQYF.

J is TRBJ1-2 and V is TRBV6-1; TRBD1 might be the D (6 bases). The germline gives CDR1 MNHNS, CDR2 SASEGT. The CDR3 is made up of 14 amino acids. V shed 4 bases and J shed 4 bases, with 13 bases lying between them. The DNA for the CDR3 is TGTGCCAGCAGTGCAGGGGATGAATTCTATGGCTACACCTTC. Amino acid sequence: CASSAGDEFYGYTF.

This clone was counted a few times. V and J are TRBV30 and TRBJ1-1; perhaps TRBD1 as D (5 bases). The CDR3 sequence is 12 residues long. V was trimmed by 2 bases and J by 6 bases, leaving 10 bases between them. CDR1 is GTSNPN and CDR2 is SVGIG in the germline V gene (reference sequence). This CDR3 is CAWSSGVSEAFF. In DNA form, the CDR3 reads TGTGCCTGGAGTTCGGGGGTTTCTGAAGCTTTCTTT. Using reference TRBV30 and TRBJ1-1 for the parts outside the CDR3, the full variable domain is SQTIHQWPATLVQPVGSPLSLECTVEGTSNPNLYWYRQAAGRGLQLLFYSVGIGQISSEVPQNLSASRPQDRQFILSSKKLLLSDSGFYLCAWSSGVSEAFFGQGTRLTVV.

In this sample, this clone turned up a few times. This chain links TRBV27 with TRBJ2-7, with 12 bases lining up with TRBD2. Germline-derived CDR1 and CDR2 are MNHEY and SMNVEV (reference sequence). V was pared by 4 bases and J by 5 bases, with 6 bases of the junction left unmatched. This CDR3 comprises 15 residues. CDR3 amino acids: CASSSRTSGVHEQYF. The CDR3, as DNA: TGTGCCAGCAGTTCCCGGACTAGCGGGGTGCACGAGCAGTACTTC.

The chain joins TRBV6-6 to TRBJ2-2; TRBD1 might be the D (6 bases). V dropped 8 bases and J dropped 4 bases, with 11 bases sitting between them. The CDR3 spans 13 residues. Germline V CDR1 and CDR2: MNHNY, SVGAGI (reference sequence). The CDR3 loop reads CASGGGFTGELFF. The CDR3 region has the DNA TGTGCCAGCGGGGGCGGATTCACCGGGGAGCTGTTTTTT.

The chain has TRBV6-5 and TRBJ1-4, with D possibly TRBD1 on 6 matching bases. The V gene's germline CDR1 is MNHEY and CDR2 SVGAGI. Trimming cost V 6 bases and J 4 bases, with 12 bases left between them. The CDR3 totals 14 residues. In nucleotides, the CDR3 is TGTGCCAGCAGAGGACAGCAGGGTAATGAAAAACTGTTTTTT. It translates to CASRGQQGNEKLFF.

This rearrangement joins TRBV5-5 to TRBJ2-7, with D perhaps being TRBD1 or TRBD2 (5 bases each). Germline V gives CDR1 SGHKS, CDR2 YYEKEE (reference sequence). The CDR3 length is 16 residues. Trimming shortened V by 0 bases and J by 4 bases, and 17 bases separated the two germline ends. The chain's CDR3 is CASSLGDPLDLYEQYF. In nucleotides, the CDR3 is TGTGCCAGCAGCTTGGGGGACCCTCTGGATCTTTACGAGCAGTACTTC.

V usage is TRBV5-6 and J usage is TRBJ1-1, with TRBD1 as a possible D gene (5 bases). V was pared by 2 bases and J by 4 bases, with 9 bases between. This CDR3 is 13 amino acids long. The germline V gene encodes CDR1 SGHDT and CDR2 YYEEEE. The CDR3 here is CASSFPGPTEAFF. The CDR3 DNA is TGTGCCAGCAGCTTCCCAGGGCCCACTGAAGCTTTCTTT.

This chain joins TRBV11-2 and TRBJ2-3; 12 bases agree with TRBD2. The CDR3 spans 16 residues. V shed 5 bases and J 3 bases; nucleotides not matched to a gene: 6. Germline loops: CDR1 SGHAT, CDR2 FQNNGV. CDR3 bases: TGTGCCAGCAGCCCCCGACTAGCGGGGGTGACAGATACGCAGTATTTT. This codes for CASSPRLAGVTDTQYF.

This chain uses TRBV5-1 with TRBJ1-1, with D possibly being TRBD1 (6 bases). Germline loops: CDR1 SGHRS, CDR2 YFSETQ. The CDR3 has 14 amino acids. V lost 4 bases and J lost 3, with 13 bases in between. CDR3 bases: TGCGCCAGCAGCCCGGGACATAGGGACACTGAAGCTTTCTTT. Translation: CASSPGHRDTEAFF.

The rearrangement uses TRBV4-1 and TRBJ1-2, with D tentatively TRBD1 (5 bases). This CDR3 contains 15 residues. V gave up 4 bases and J gave up 6 bases, with 18 bases separating them. The germline V gene encodes CDR1 MGHRA and CDR2 YSYEKL. This CDR3 reads CASSPGTGKGDGYTF. The CDR3, as DNA: TGCGCCAGCAGCCCCGGGACGGGTAAGGGCGATGGCTACACCTTC.

The V and J genes are TRBV6-1 and TRBJ1-5; D uncertain. The CDR3 runs 13 residues. The germline V gene encodes CDR1 MNHNS and CDR2 SASEGT. Trimming pared 5 bases from V and 4 bases from J, leaving 9 bases between. Here the CDR3 reads CASSWTENQPQHF. The CDR3 DNA is TGTGCCAGCAGTTGGACTGAGAATCAGCCCCAGCATTTT.

J is TRBJ2-3 and V is TRBV7-8; 9 bases map to TRBD2. This CDR3 spans 15 amino acids. V trimming: 4 bases; J trimming: 2 bases; junction bases outside the gene matches: 4. CDR1 and CDR2 from the germline V gene are SGHVS and FQNEAQ. DNA for the CDR3: TGTGCCAGCAGCTCGTTAGCGGGGGACACAGATACGCAGTATTTT. It translates to CASSSLAGDTDTQYF.

The chain combines TRBV5-6 with TRBJ2-7, with D perhaps given as TRBD1 or TRBD2 (5 bases each). This CDR3 contains 15 residues. V was pared by 3 bases and J by 3 bases, with 16 bases between. The V gene's germline CDR1 is SGHDT and CDR2 YYEEEE. CDR3 region: CASSSLGAPLYEQYF. As DNA, the CDR3 is TGTGCCAGCAGCTCCCTCGGGGCCCCACTCTACGAGCAGTACTTC. The entire variable domain, with the rest obtained from reference TRBV5-6 and TRBJ2-7, is as follows: DAGVTQSPTHLIKTRGQQVTLRCSPKSGHDTVSWYQQALGQGPQFIFQYYEEEERQRGNFPDRFSGHQFPNYSSELNVNALLLGDSALYLCASSSLGAPLYEQYFGPGTRLTVT.

The chain uses TRBV4-2 and TRBJ2-5; 14 nucleotides align to TRBD2. Unmatched junction bases numbered 2, after V lost 3 bases and J lost 2 bases. Germline loops: CDR1 LGHNA, CDR2 YNFKEQ. The CDR3 is 16 amino acids. CDR3: CASSQGTSGGQETQYF. The CDR3 nucleotides read TGTGCCAGCAGCCAGGGGACTAGCGGGGGACAAGAGACCCAGTACTTC.

This clone was detected only a few times. The V gene is TRBV4-2, the J gene TRBJ2-2; D is uncertain. Trimming took 0 bases from V and 1 from J, leaving 6 bases between them. The CDR3 totals 15 residues. Germline V gene sequence: CDR1 LGHNA, CDR2 YNFKEQ. CDR3 in DNA: TGTGCCAGCAGCCAAGAATGGGGGAACACCGGGGAGCTGTTTTTT. This sequence encodes CASSQEWGNTGELFF.

DNA of the CDR3: TGTGCCAGCAGTGAGGACACTTATCAGCCCCAGCATTTT. Its translation: CASSEDTYQPQHF. The chain combines TRBV2 with TRBJ1-5, with D possibly TRBD1 on 5 matching bases. The CDR3 spans 13 residues. Trimming stripped 3 bases from V and 5 bases from J, with 8 bases between. Germline V gene lookup returns CDR1 SNHLY and CDR2 FYNNEI. The variable domain in full, completed from reference TRBV2 and TRBJ1-5, reads EPEVTQTPSHQVTQMGQEVILRCVPISNHLYFYWYRQILGQKVEFLVSFYNNEISEKSEIFDDQFSVERPDGSNFTLKIRSTKLEDSAMYFCASSEDTYQPQHFGDGTRLSIL.

The chain employs TRBV7-2 and TRBJ2-7, with TRBD2 matching 8 bases. The V and J ends lost 7 bases and 4 bases, in that order; junction bases with no gene match: 6. Looked up from germline, CDR1 is SGHTA and CDR2 is FQGNSA. This CDR3 is built from 13 residues. CDR3 loop: CASKTGGTYEQYF. The CDR3 DNA is TGTGCCAGCAAAACGGGAGGGACTTACGAGCAGTACTTC.

The chain employs TRBV10-3 and TRBJ1-5; no clear D. The CDR3 totals 15 residues. Per the germline V gene, CDR1 is ENHRY and CDR2 is SYGVKD. V lost 0 bases and J 1 base, leaving 7 bases between the germline ends. Here the CDR3 reads CAISESELSNQPQHF. In DNA form, the CDR3 reads TGTGCCATCAGTGAGTCCGAACTGAGCAATCAGCCCCAGCATTTT.